The 31 T cell receptor beta chains in this list originate from one sample, sequenced in a study of T cells in Graves' hyperthyroidism and ophthalmopathy. Template material for amplifying TCR beta CDR3 regions consisted of RNA transcripts. In the first-round RT-PCR of the TCR CDR3, the HTBI primer set was used. TCRdb re-derived calls from the multiplex PCR reads in MiXCR, one entry per CDR3 protein. The table includes 300,000 to 450,000 distinct CDR3 sequences, 20% to 25% detected once. Sequencing used blood. Receptor source: a man aged 45-65 years with Graves' hyperthyroidism.

This clonotype was observed at least ten times. The rearrangement joins TRBV11-3 to TRBJ2-2; 13 bases are shared with TRBD2. CDR1 and CDR2 from the germline V gene are SGHNT and YENEEA. Trimming removed 4 bases from V and 6 bases from J; junction bases left unmatched: 5. This CDR3 has 16 residues. The CDR3 DNA reads as TGTGCCAGCAGCTCCCGACTAGCGGGAGGATCCGGGGAGCTGTTTTTT. Translated, it gives CASSSRLAGGSGELFF. The full variable domain, completed using reference TRBV11-3 and TRBJ2-2, is EAGVVQSPRYKIIEKKQPVAFWCNPISGHNTLYWYLQNLGQGPELLIRYENEEAVDDSQLPKDRFSAERLKGVDSTLKIQPAELGDSAVYLCASSSRLAGGSGELFFGEGSRLTVL.

This clonotype was seen many times. The chain links TRBV11-2 to TRBJ2-7, with 7 bases that match TRBD1. V lost 3 bases to trimming and J lost 2 bases; unmatched junction nucleotides: 4. Germline assignment: CDR1 SGHAT and CDR2 FQNNGV. The CDR3 is made up of 14 amino acids. CDR3 region: CASSLHRGAYEQYF. CDR3 DNA: TGTGCCAGCAGCTTGCACAGGGGAGCCTACGAGCAGTACTTC.

This clonotype has just a few counts. The gene calls are TRBV2 and TRBJ2-7; 7 bases line up with TRBD2. The V and J ends lost 2 bases and 6 bases, in that order; junction bases with no gene match: 7. CDR1 and CDR2 (germline): SNHLY, FYNNEI. The CDR3 is made up of 14 amino acids. DNA for the CDR3: TGTGCCAGCAGTGAATGGAATGGGGAGGGCGAGCAGTACTTC. Translated: CASSEWNGEGEQYF.

This clonotype was seen more than once but under ten times. The V and J genes are TRBV12-3 or TRBV12-4 and TRBJ1-5, with D unresolved. The CDR3 runs 15 residues. The ends were cut back, 6 bases at V and 0 bases at J, with 12 bases in the middle. Here the CDR3 reads CASSPLGLSNQPQHF. CDR3 nucleotides: TGTGCCAGCAGCCCCCTCGGTCTTAGCAATCAGCCCCAGCATTTT.

The V gene is TRBV3-1, the J gene TRBJ2-3, with 13 bases that match TRBD2. V gave up 1 base and J gave up 2 bases; unmatched junction bases: 3. CDR3 length: 17 residues. CDR1 and CDR2 from the germline V gene are LGHDT and YNNKEL (reference sequence). CDR3 nucleotide sequence: TGTGCCAGCAGCCAAGGGACTAGCGGGAGATTCACAGATACGCAGTATTTT. Translation: CASSQGTSGRFTDTQYF.

This clonotype came up many times. V gene TRBV6-6 combines with J gene TRBJ2-5; no reliable D call. The V gene's germline CDR1 is MNHNY and CDR2 SVGAGI (reference sequence). The germline V and J ends were trimmed by 0 bases and 2 bases, with 7 bases remaining between them. The CDR3 loop spans 14 amino acids. The CDR3 is CASSYSTLQETQYF. For the CDR3, the DNA is TGTGCCAGCAGTTACTCGACGTTACAAGAGACCCAGTACTTC.

At least ten counts were recorded for this clonotype. This chain joins TRBV28 and TRBJ2-7; 11 bases map to TRBD2. The CDR3 runs to 14 residues. Unmatched junction bases numbered 3, after V lost 3 bases and J lost 5 bases. Germline CDR1 reads MDHEN; CDR2 reads SYDVKM. The CDR3 DNA sequence: TGTGCCAGCAGTTTTAGCGGGAGGGCCGACGAGCAGTACTTC. Protein: CASSFSGRADEQYF.

This clonotype was counted a few times. The V and J genes are TRBV14 and TRBJ2-5; D gene uncertain. CDR3 size: 15 residues. V shed 1 base and J shed 4 bases, with 13 bases lying between them. Germline CDR1 and CDR2: SGHDN and FVKESK. The CDR3 protein is CASSQGRSYVETQYF. CDR3 bases: TGTGCCAGCAGCCAAGGTCGGAGCTACGTAGAGACCCAGTACTTC.

This clonotype was seen a handful of times. The chain uses TRBV24-1 and TRBJ2-1; D may be TRBD2 (5 bases). V was pared by 7 bases and J by 6 bases, with 9 bases between. From germline, CDR1 is KGHDR and CDR2 SFDVKD. The CDR3 contains 12 residues. CDR3 nucleotides: TGTGCCACCAGAGGAGGCCCCAATGAGCAGTTCTTC. It encodes CATRGGPNEQFF.

V and J are TRBV28 and TRBJ1-5; 9 bases align to TRBD1. This CDR3 has 13 residues. From germline, CDR1 is MDHEN and CDR2 SYDVKM. J lost 6 bases, V lost 7 bases, and 4 bases had no gene match. The CDR3 coding sequence is TGTGCCAGCACACAGGGGGCGGGTCAGCCCCAGCATTTT. Translated, it gives CASTQGAGQPQHF.

J is TRBJ1-5 and V is TRBV30; D perhaps matches TRBD1 (5 bases). V lost 1 base and J 9 bases, leaving 13 bases between the germline ends. Germline CDR1 GTSNPN, CDR2 SVGIG (reference sequence). The CDR3 loop spans 13 amino acids. CDR3 residues: CAWSDRLGGPQHF. CDR3 DNA: TGTGCCTGGAGTGACAGGTTGGGGGGGCCCCAGCATTTT. Variable domain in full (rest from reference TRBV30 and TRBJ1-5): SQTIHQWPATLVQPVGSPLSLECTVEGTSNPNLYWYRQAAGRGLQLLFYSVGIGQISSEVPQNLSASRPQDRQFILSSKKLLLSDSGFYLCAWSDRLGGPQHFGDGTRLSIL.

There are many counts of this clonotype. V usage is TRBV28 and J usage is TRBJ2-7; D is unresolved. The CDR3 loop spans 15 amino acids. Trimming left V 2 bases short and J 2 bases short, with 13 bases between. The germline CDR1 and CDR2 sequences are MDHEN and SYDVKM. CDR3 nucleotides: TGTGCCAGCAGTTTACCCTCTCGGGCAACCTACGAGCAGTACTTC. Translating gives CASSLPSRATYEQYF.

This clonotype was detected only a few times. The CDR3 protein is CSAPYSVAGGVQYF. DNA for the CDR3: TGCAGTGCTCCCTATTCGGTAGCGGGAGGAGTGCAGTACTTC. The chain joins TRBV20-1 to TRBJ2-7, with 10 bases aligning to TRBD2. The CDR3 totals 14 residues. V gave up 5 bases and J gave up 9 bases; unmatched junction bases: 13. Looked up from germline, CDR1 is DFQATT and CDR2 is SNEGSKA (reference sequence).

This clonotype has just a few counts. The gene calls are TRBV27 and TRBJ2-2; tentative D call: TRBD2 (5 bases). Per germline, CDR1 MNHEY and CDR2 SMNVEV (reference sequence). The CDR3 is 14 amino acids. V was clipped by 3 bases and J by 3 bases, with 8 bases between them. The CDR3 is CASSFLEDTGELFF. CDR3 DNA: TGTGCCAGCAGTTTCCTGGAGGACACCGGGGAGCTGTTTTTT.

V and J are TRBV28 and TRBJ1-5, with D possibly matching TRBD1 (6 bases). The CDR3 spans 15 residues. The germline V gene encodes CDR1 MDHEN and CDR2 SYDVKM. V was shortened by 5 bases and J by 4 bases, with 15 bases between the two germline ends. The DNA of the CDR3 is TGTGCCAGCAGTAACACCGGGACACCTAATCAGCCCCAGCATTTT. It yields the protein CASSNTGTPNQPQHF.

The chain couples TRBV7-8 to TRBJ1-1; D might be TRBD1 (5 bases). The CDR3 has 15 residues. Trimming pared 2 bases from V and 4 bases from J, leaving 14 bases between. Per the germline V gene, CDR1 is SGHVS and CDR2 is FQNEAQ. CDR3 in DNA: TGTGCCAGCAGCTTAAGTTCTCCGGGGGGCACTGAAGCTTTCTTT. This sequence encodes CASSLSSPGGTEAFF.

The rearrangement uses TRBV9 and TRBJ2-6; D gene unclear. The germline gives CDR1 SGDLS, CDR2 YYNGEE. There are 16 residues in the CDR3. V was trimmed by 6 bases and J by 0 bases, leaving 13 bases between them. In nucleotides, the CDR3 is TGTGCCAGCACCCTGACATCGAACTCTGGGGCCAACGTCCTGACTTTC. It codes for CASTLTSNSGANVLTF.

The chain carries TRBV11-2 and TRBJ1-1; D is unresolved. Germline V gene sequence: CDR1 SGHAT, CDR2 FQNNGV. The V and J ends lost 1 base and 6 bases respectively, with 9 bases between them. The CDR3 sequence is 13 residues long. The CDR3 nucleotides read TGTGCCAGCAGCTTAGTTGCGGGTTCTGAAGCTTTCTTT. Translating gives CASSLVAGSEAFF.

There are many counts of this clonotype. V usage is TRBV5-1 and J usage is TRBJ2-1; a weak D match, TRBD1 (6 bases). The ends were cut back, 0 bases at V and 8 bases at J, with 18 bases in the middle. This CDR3 has 16 amino acids. The germline gives CDR1 SGHRS, CDR2 YFSETQ. This CDR3 reads CASSLGNGAGVDEQFF. CDR3 nucleotide sequence: TGCGCCAGCAGCTTGGGGAACGGGGCAGGGGTCGATGAGCAGTTCTTC.

The chain combines TRBV5-1 with TRBJ1-4, with a weak D call TRBD1 (6 bases). The germline gives CDR1 SGHRS, CDR2 YFSETQ. Deletions cut 5 bases from V and 4 bases from J, with 12 bases between. The CDR3 runs 14 residues. DNA for the CDR3: TGCGCCAGCAGGATTGGGACATATAATGAAAAACTGTTTTTT. Encoded protein: CASRIGTYNEKLFF.

The sample holds many counts of this clonotype. The V and J genes are TRBV27 and TRBJ1-1, with TRBD1 identical over 7 bases. The germline V gene encodes CDR1 MNHEY and CDR2 SMNVEV (reference sequence). J gave up 1 base and V 6 bases, and 5 bases lay outside the gene matches. The CDR3 spans 14 residues. This CDR3 is CASRRQGGNTEAFF. The DNA for the CDR3 is TGTGCCAGCAGACGACAGGGCGGGAACACTGAAGCTTTCTTT.

This sequence joins TRBV7-9 and TRBJ2-1; D is uncertain. CDR3 size: 14 residues. CDR1 is SEHNR and CDR2 is FQNEAQ in the germline V gene (reference sequence). Trimming removed 5 bases at V and 0 bases at J, with 8 bases between. CDR3 loop: CASSGVGSYNEQFF. The DNA of the CDR3 is TGTGCCAGCAGCGGGGTGGGCTCCTACAATGAGCAGTTCTTC.

The gene calls are TRBV5-1 and TRBJ2-7, with TRBD2 matching over 7 bases. The J segment lost 2 bases and the V segment lost 0 bases, leaving 2 bases of the junction unmatched. Germline CDR1 reads SGHRS; CDR2 reads YFSETQ. This CDR3 is built from 14 residues. CDR3 in amino acids: CASSLGDYPYEQYF. In DNA form, the CDR3 reads TGCGCCAGCAGCTTGGGGGACTACCCCTACGAGCAGTACTTC. The full variable domain, with the rest looked up from reference TRBV5-1 and TRBJ2-7, is KAGVTQTPRYLIKTRGQQVTLSCSPISGHRSVSWYQQTPGQGLQFLFEYFSETQRNKGNFPGRFSGRQFSNSRSEMNVSTLELGDSALYLCASSLGDYPYEQYFGPGTRLTVT.

This clonotype turned up a few times. The chain recombines TRBV28 with TRBJ1-2, with D perhaps TRBD1 (5 bases). Trimming left V 6 bases short and J 6 bases short, with 11 bases between. CDR3 length equals 12 residues. Germline V gene lookup returns CDR1 MDHEN and CDR2 SYDVKM. CDR3 residues: CASRYGGNGYTF. The CDR3 nucleotides are TGTGCCAGCAGATATGGGGGGAATGGCTACACCTTC.

The V gene is TRBV11-2, the J gene TRBJ2-2; maybe TRBD2 (6 bases). With 1 base removed from V and 3 bases from J, the gap between germline ends came to 9 bases. The germline CDR1 and CDR2 sequences are SGHAT and FQNNGV. The CDR3 is made up of 15 amino acids. The CDR3 region is CASSLGGGDTGELFF. CDR3 coding DNA: TGTGCCAGCAGCTTAGGCGGAGGGGACACCGGGGAGCTGTTTTTT. Full variable domain (remainder filled in from reference TRBV11-2 and TRBJ2-2): EAGVAQSPRYKIIEKRQSVAFWCNPISGHATLYWYQQILGQGPKLLIQFQNNGVVDDSQLPKDRFSAERLKGVDSTLKIQPAKLEDSAVYLCASSLGGGDTGELFFGEGSRLTVL.

This chain links TRBV2 with TRBJ2-3, with 9 bases matching TRBD1. In germline, CDR1 is SNHLY, CDR2 FYNNEI. There are 14 residues in the CDR3. Trimming removed 8 bases from V and 4 bases from J; junction bases left unmatched: 7. The CDR3 DNA follows: TGTGCCAGCGCGGGACAGGGTCTATCAGATACGCAGTATTTT. It specifies CASAGQGLSDTQYF.

The genes are TRBV6-1 and TRBJ1-6; 7 nucleotides match TRBD1. The V segment lost 5 bases and the J segment 7 bases; nucleotides outside the gene matches: 8. Looked up from germline, CDR1 is MNHNS and CDR2 is SASEGT. This CDR3 contains 15 residues. CDR3 amino acids: CASSLGDSQNSPLHF. DNA of the CDR3: TGTGCCAGCAGTCTTGGGGACAGCCAGAATTCACCCCTCCACTTT.

This clonotype has only one observation. The V gene is TRBV19, the J gene TRBJ1-4; D unresolved. The germline V gene encodes CDR1 LNHDA and CDR2 SQIVND (reference sequence). With 3 bases removed from V and 3 bases from J, the gap between germline ends came to 11 bases. The CDR3 runs 15 residues. The CDR3 loop is CASSMKRASNEKLFF. CDR3 nucleotide sequence: TGTGCCAGTAGTATGAAAAGGGCCTCTAATGAAAAACTGTTTTTT.

The chain couples TRBV18 to TRBJ2-7, with 11 positions matching TRBD2. V shed 3 bases and J 0 bases; nucleotides not matched to a gene: 4. The CDR3 length is 16 residues. CDR1 and CDR2 (germline): KGHSH, LQKENI. CDR3 loop: CASSPGLAEFSYEQYF. Written as DNA, the CDR3 is TGTGCCAGCTCACCGGGACTAGCGGAATTCTCCTACGAGCAGTACTTC. Based on the CDR3 plus reference TRBV18 and TRBJ2-7, the full variable domain is NAGVMQNPRHLVRRRGQEARLRCSPMKGHSHVYWYRQLPEEGLKFMVYLQKENIIDESGMPKERFSAEFPKEGPSILRIQQVVRGDSAAYFCASSPGLAEFSYEQYFGPGTRLTVT.

The sample holds a few counts of this clonotype. The CDR3 region is CASSEAGADYGYTF. The CDR3 DNA sequence: TGTGCCAGCAGTGAAGCAGGGGCAGACTATGGCTACACCTTC. J is TRBJ1-2 and V is TRBV6-1; TRBD1 is a possible D gene (5 bases). In germline, CDR1 is MNHNS, CDR2 SASEGT. V lost 0 bases and J 3 bases, leaving 8 bases between the germline ends. CDR3 length equals 14 residues.

This rearrangement joins TRBV25-1 to TRBJ1-1, with no clear D. The V gene's germline CDR1 is MGHDK and CDR2 SYGVNS. Trimming pared 6 bases from V and 0 bases from J, leaving 11 bases between. The CDR3 runs 14 residues. As DNA, the CDR3 is TGTGCCAGCAGACCGGTAGGGATGAACACTGAAGCTTTCTTT. It yields the protein CASRPVGMNTEAFF.